This record covers a single TCR beta chain. The data derive from a study of cytomegalovirus exposure and HLA in healthy donors. PCR involved 60 Vbeta and 13 Jbeta primers. Here immunoSEQ multiplex PCR was the method, and the copy in TCRdb shows in-frame clones only, minus some. The data show some 130,000 clones, with 70% to 85% seen just once and approximately 6.2% held by the top ten. This receptor was identified in a man aged 35 to 55 in good health and CMV-seropositive. Sequencing used PBMCs.

The chain's CDR3 is CAWDRGGFGNTIYF. CDR3 sequence (DNA): TGTGCCTGGGACAGGGGAGGTTTCGGAAACACCATATATTTT. The chain joins TRBV30 to TRBJ1-3; 8 nucleotides line up with TRBD1. V lost 5 bases, J lost 4 bases, and 7 bases stayed unmatched. The CDR3 is 14 amino acids. Germline V lookup: CDR1 GTSNPN, CDR2 SVGIG (reference sequence). Drawing the rest from reference TRBV30 and TRBJ1-3, the complete variable domain is SQTIHQWPATLVQPVGSPLSLECTVEGTSNPNLYWYRQAAGRGLQLLFYSVGIGQISSEVPQNLSASRPQDRQFILSSKKLLLSDSGFYLCAWDRGGFGNTIYFGEGSWLTVV.